The T cell receptor beta chain under discussion was sequenced for a study of OX40 agonist ivuxolimab in advanced cancers. The assay was immunoSEQ multiplex PCR, and TCRdb's table has in-frame clones only and misses some. Found here are tens of thousands of clones, approximately 89% of them singletons; the top ten hold over 5%. Note on this clone: Its antigen remains unknown.

The CDR3 sequence is 14 residues long. Germline V gene sequence: CDR1 ENHRY, CDR2 SYGVKD. V shed 2 bases and J shed 7 bases, with 12 bases lying between them. Regarding the study as a whole: The 0.1-3.0 mg/kg partial responders had among the lowest clonal expansion.

Material: CD4+ or CD8+ T cells sorted from blood, obtained in a trial of the OX40 agonist ivuxolimab. The genes are TRBV10-3 and TRBJ1-5; no clear D gene. The receptor's source is an adult with an advanced solid tumor such as melanoma, head and neck, liver or kidney cancer. CDR3 nucleotides: TGTGCCATCAGTGAGGGCCCAGCACAACAGCCCCAGCATTTT. It translates to CAISEGPAQQPQHF.